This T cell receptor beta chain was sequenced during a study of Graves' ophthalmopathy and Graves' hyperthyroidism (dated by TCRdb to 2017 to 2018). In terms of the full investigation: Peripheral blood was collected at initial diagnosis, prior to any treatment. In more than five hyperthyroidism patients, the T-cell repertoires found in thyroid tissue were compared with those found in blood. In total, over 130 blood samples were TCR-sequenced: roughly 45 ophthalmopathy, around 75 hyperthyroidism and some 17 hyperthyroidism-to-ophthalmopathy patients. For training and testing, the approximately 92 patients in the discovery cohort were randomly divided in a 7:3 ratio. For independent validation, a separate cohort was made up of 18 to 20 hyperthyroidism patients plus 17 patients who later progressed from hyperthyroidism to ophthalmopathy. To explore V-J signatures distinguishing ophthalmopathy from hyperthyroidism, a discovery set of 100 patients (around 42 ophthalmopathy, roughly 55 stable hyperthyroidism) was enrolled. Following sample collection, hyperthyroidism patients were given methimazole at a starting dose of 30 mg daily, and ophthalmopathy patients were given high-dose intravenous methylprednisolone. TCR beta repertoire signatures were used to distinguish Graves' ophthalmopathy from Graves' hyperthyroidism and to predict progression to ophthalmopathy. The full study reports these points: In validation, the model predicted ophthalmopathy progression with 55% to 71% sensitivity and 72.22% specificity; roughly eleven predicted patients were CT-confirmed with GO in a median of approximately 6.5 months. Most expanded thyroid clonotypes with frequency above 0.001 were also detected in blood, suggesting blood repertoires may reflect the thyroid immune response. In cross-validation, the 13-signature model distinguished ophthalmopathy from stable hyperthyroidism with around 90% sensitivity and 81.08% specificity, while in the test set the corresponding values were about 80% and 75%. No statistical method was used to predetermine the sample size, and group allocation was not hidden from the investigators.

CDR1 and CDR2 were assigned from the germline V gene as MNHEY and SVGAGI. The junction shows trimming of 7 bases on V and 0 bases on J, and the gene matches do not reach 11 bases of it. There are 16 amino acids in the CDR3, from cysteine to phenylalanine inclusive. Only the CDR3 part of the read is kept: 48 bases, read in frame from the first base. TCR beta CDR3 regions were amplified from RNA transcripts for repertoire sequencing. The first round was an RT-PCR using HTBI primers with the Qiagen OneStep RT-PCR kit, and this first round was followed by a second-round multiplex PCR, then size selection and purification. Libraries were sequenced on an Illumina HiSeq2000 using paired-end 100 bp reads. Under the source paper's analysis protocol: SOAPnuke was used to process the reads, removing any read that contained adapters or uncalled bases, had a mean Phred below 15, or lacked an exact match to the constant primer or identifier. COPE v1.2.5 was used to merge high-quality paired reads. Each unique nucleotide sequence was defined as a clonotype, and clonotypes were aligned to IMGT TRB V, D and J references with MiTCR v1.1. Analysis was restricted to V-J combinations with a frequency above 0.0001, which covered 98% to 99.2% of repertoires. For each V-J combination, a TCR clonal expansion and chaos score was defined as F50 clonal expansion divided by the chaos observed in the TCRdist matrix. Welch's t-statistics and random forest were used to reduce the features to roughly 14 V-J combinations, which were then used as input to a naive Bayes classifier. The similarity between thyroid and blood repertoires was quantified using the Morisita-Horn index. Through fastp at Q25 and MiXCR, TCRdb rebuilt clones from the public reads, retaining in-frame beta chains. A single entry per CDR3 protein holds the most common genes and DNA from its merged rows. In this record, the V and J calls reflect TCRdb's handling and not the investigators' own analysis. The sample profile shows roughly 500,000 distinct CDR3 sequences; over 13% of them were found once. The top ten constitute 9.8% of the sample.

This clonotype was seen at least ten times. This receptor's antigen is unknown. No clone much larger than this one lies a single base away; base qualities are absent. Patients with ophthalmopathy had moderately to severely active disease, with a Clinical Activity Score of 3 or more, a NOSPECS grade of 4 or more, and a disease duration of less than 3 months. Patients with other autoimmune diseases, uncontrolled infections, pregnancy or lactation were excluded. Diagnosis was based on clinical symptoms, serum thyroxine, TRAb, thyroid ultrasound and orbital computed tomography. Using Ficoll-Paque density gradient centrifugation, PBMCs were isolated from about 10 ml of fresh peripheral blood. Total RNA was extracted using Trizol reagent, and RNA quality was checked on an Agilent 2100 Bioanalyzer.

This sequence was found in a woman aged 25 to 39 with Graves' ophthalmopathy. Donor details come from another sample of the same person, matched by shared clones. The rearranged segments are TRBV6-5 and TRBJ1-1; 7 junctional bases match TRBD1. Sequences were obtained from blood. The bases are TGTGCCAGCACCCCCCAGGGGGGACACATGAACACTGAAGCTTTCTTT. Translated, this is CASTPQGGHMNTEAFF.